Listed here is a single TCR beta chain. Antigen: not known. These data belong to a study of a mutant IDH1 vaccine in newly diagnosed glioma. Using immunoSEQ multiplex PCR, the repertoire was profiled, and TCRdb retains in-frame clones only, with some absent. The table lists roughly 25,000 clones, about four fifths of them singletons. Regarding time point: week 47, end of study. Doses of 300 ug of mutant IDH1 20-mer peptide were given with topical imiquimod. New WHO grade 3 or 4 IDH1-mutant, ATRX-lost astrocytomas were present in all donors. CDR1 and CDR2 from the germline V gene are LGHNT and FRNRAP. CDR3 length equals 15 residues. Trimming cost V 0 bases and J 4 bases, with 7 bases left between them.

This receptor was obtained from a middle-aged man with glioma. Some clones in this sample may be carry-over from other donors' samples. The sequenced sample was PBMCs, obtained from a glioma patient whose treatment included an IDH1 peptide vaccine. This chain links TRBV12-5 with TRBJ2-6, with D uncertain. The CDR3 coding sequence is TGTGCTAGTGGTTTGGTACTGGTGGGGGCCAACGTCCTGACTTTC. Its translation is CASGLVLVGANVLTF.